Described below is a single T cell receptor beta chain sequence and its context. Its antigen is still unknown. No much larger clone is present one base from it, and per-base qualities are unavailable. The data belong to a study of blood T cell repertoires in COVID-19 (dated by TCRdb to 2018 to 2020). Study-wide context: Samples covering the acute and convalescent phases of COVID-19 were provided by collaborators in the United States, Italy and Spain. The prospective study material was composed of cDNA or gDNA derived from T cells, B-cell-depleted T cells, or PBMCs. The repertoires were released in a freely available public database meant as a resource for research on the immune response to SARS-CoV-2. The dataset comprised deeply sampled blood TCRbeta repertoires from subjects exposed to, actively infected with, or recovered from COVID-19. Where HLA class I and class II types were available, the types were taken from metadata supplied by the sample provider, not from assay-based typing. Sample metadata almost always included a de-identified subject ID, COVID-19 status, age in years and sex. Samples were obtained from the ongoing ImmuneRACE study (first 160 participants) and from about 1,300 subjects provided by 6 global collaborators. What the authors observed across the whole study: Clinical and demographic metadata were provided uncurated, with the amount varying by source and participant.

TCRbeta CDR3 regions were amplified from genomic DNA using the immunoSEQ Assay, a bias-controlled multiplex PCR. In the source study's methods: The number of nucleated cells in each sample was estimated by amplification of reference gene primers within the assay. To quantify the absolute abundance of each unique TCRbeta CDR3 rearrangement, sequence reads were collapsed and filtered. For each sample, productive Simpson clonality was calculated by taking the square root of Simpson's diversity index across productive rearrangements. TCRdb provides this immuneACCESS table in a form limited to in-frame rearrangements. Some clones are lacking; in checked studies, under half of them reflect an unresolved V gene, and why the rest are absent is not known. V and J calls and clone size are as listed in that table; D and trimming were resolved from the DNA. The sample profile shows 55,000 to 90,000 clones; roughly 91% of them were found once. The leading ten clones occupy 1.3% to 1.5% of the sample.

Looking up the germline V gene yields CDR1 LGHNA and CDR2 YNFKEQ. The CDR3, from cysteine to phenylalanine, totals 15 residues. CDR3 DNA only is kept here, 45 bases in frame from base 1. V has 3 bases trimmed and J has 7 bases trimmed; junction bases matching no gene number 6. Each collaborating institution followed its own protocols to collect whole blood in K2EDTA tubes. For TCRbeta analysis, collaborators shipped samples as frozen whole blood, isolated PBMCs, or DNA extracted from either of those sample types. The receptor was derived from a human donor in a cohort sampled during active COVID-19. The chain is made from TRBV4-2 and TRBJ2-1; TRBD2 aligns with 10 central bases. The source material was peripheral blood. The DNA is as follows: TGTGCCAGCAGCCACCTAGCGGGAGAGACGAATGAGCAGTTCTTC. Protein translation: CASSHLAGETNEQFF.